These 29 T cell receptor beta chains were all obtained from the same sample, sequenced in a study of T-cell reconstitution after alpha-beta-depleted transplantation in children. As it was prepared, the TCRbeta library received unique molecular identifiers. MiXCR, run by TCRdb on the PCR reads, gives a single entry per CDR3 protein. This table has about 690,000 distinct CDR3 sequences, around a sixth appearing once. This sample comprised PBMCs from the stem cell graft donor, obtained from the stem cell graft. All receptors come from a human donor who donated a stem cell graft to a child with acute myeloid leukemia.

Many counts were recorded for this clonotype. CDR3 DNA sequence: TGTGCCACCAGCAGAGATACTGGGATCTATGGCTACACCTTC. Protein sequence: CATSRDTGIYGYTF. The chain carries TRBV15 and TRBJ1-2; D is unresolved. CDR3 size: 14 residues. Trimming shortened V by 0 bases and J by 4 bases, and 9 bases separated the two germline ends. Germline V gene sequence: CDR1 LNHNV, CDR2 YYDKDF (reference sequence).

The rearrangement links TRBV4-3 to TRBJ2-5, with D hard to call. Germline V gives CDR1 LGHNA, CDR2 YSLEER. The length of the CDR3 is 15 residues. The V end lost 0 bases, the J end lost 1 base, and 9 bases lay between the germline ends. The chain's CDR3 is CASSQDLAFQETQYF. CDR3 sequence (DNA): TGCGCCAGCAGCCAAGATCTCGCTTTCCAAGAGACCCAGTACTTC.

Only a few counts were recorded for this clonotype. This CDR3 is CASRRPERSNEQFF. The CDR3 nucleotides read TGTGCCAGCAGACGACCAGAAAGAAGCAATGAGCAGTTCTTC. The V and J genes are TRBV12-3 or TRBV12-4 and TRBJ2-1; D gene ambiguous. This CDR3 is built from 14 residues. Between the trimmed V and J ends, which lost 6 bases and 6 bases, there was a span of 15 bases.

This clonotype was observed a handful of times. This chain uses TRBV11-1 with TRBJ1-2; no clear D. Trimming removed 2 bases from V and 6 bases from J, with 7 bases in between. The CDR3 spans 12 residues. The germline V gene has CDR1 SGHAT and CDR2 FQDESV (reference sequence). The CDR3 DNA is TGTGCCAGCAGCTTAAGCGGGGATGGCTACACCTTC. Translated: CASSLSGDGYTF.

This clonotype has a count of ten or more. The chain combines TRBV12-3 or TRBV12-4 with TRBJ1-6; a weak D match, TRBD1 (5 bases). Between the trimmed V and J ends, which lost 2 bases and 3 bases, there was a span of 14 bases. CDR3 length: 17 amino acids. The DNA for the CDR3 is TGTGCCAGCAGTTTATTCGTGAACAGGTTCTATAATTCACCCCTCCACTTT. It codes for CASSLFVNRFYNSPLHF.

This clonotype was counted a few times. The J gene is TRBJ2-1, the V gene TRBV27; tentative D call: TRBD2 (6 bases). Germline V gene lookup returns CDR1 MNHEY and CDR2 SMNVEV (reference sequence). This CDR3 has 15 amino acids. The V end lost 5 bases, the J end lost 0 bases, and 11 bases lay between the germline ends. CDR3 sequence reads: CASSPSVSSYNEQFF. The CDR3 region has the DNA TGTGCCAGCAGTCCTAGCGTAAGCTCCTACAATGAGCAGTTCTTC.

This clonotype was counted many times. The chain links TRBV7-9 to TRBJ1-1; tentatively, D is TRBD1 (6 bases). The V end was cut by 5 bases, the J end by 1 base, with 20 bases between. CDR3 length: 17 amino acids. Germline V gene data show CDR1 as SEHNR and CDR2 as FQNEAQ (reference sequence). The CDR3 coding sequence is TGTGCCAGCAGCCTTATACAGGGAGGGCAGAAGAACACTGAAGCTTTCTTT. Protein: CASSLIQGGQKNTEAFF.

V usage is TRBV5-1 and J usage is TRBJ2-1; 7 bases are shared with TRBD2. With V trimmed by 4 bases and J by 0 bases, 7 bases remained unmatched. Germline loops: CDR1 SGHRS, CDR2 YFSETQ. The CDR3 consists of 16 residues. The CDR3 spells CASSPSGATSYNEQFF. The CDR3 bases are TGCGCCAGCAGCCCCAGCGGGGCGACCTCCTACAATGAGCAGTTCTTC. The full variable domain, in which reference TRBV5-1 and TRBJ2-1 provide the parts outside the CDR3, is KAGVTQTPRYLIKTRGQQVTLSCSPISGHRSVSWYQQTPGQGLQFLFEYFSETQRNKGNFPGRFSGRQFSNSRSEMNVSTLELGDSALYLCASSPSGATSYNEQFFGPGTRLTVL.

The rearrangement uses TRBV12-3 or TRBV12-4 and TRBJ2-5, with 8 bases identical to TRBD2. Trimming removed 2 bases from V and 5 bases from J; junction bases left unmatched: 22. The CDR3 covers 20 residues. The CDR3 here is CASSLRAAFVGTRELETQYF. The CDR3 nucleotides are TGTGCCAGCAGTTTAAGGGCAGCTTTTGTGGGGACTAGAGAACTTGAGACCCAGTACTTC.

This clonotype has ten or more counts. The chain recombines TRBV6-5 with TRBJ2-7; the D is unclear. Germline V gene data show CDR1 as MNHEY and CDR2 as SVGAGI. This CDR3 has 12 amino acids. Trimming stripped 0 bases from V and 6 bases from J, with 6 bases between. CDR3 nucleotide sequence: TGTGCCAGCAGTTACTCCCCCGGCGAGCAGTACTTC. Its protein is CASSYSPGEQYF.

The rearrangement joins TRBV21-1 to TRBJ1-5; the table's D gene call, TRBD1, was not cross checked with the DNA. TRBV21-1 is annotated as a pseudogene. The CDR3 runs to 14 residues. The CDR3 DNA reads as TGTGACAGCAGCAATGGACAGGTCAATCAGCCCCAGCATTTT. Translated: CDSSNGQVNQPQHF.

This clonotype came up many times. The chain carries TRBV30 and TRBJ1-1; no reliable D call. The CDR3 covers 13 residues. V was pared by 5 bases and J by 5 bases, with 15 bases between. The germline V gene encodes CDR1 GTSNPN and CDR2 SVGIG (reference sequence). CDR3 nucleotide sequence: TGTGCCTGGGGAGGAGGGTATGGGACTGAAGCTTTCTTT. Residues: CAWGGGYGTEAFF. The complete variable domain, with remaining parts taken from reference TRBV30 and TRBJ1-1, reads SQTIHQWPATLVQPVGSPLSLECTVEGTSNPNLYWYRQAAGRGLQLLFYSVGIGQISSEVPQNLSASRPQDRQFILSSKKLLLSDSGFYLCAWGGGYGTEAFFGQGTRLTVV.

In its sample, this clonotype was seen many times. CDR3 sequence (DNA): TGCAGCGTTGAAGATCATGGCAGGTACAATGAGCAGTTCTTC. Amino acid sequence: CSVEDHGRYNEQFF. This chain uses TRBV29-1 with TRBJ2-1; D gene unclear. CDR1 and CDR2 (germline): SQVTM, ANQGSEA. Trimming removed 0 bases at V and 4 bases at J, with 10 bases between. The CDR3 covers 14 residues.

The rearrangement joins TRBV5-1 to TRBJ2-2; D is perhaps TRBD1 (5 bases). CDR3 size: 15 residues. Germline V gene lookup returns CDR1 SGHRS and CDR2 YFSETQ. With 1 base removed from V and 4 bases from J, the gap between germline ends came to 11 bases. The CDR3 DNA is TGCGCCAGCAGCTTGACAGGATGGGGCACCGGGGAGCTGTTTTTT. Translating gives CASSLTGWGTGELFF.

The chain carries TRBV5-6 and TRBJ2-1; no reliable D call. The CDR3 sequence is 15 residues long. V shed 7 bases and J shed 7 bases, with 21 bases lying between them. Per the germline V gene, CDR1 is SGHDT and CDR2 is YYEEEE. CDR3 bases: TGTGCCAGCGGGAAGTTTAAATCCTATGAGAATGAGCAGTTCTTC. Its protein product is CASGKFKSYENEQFF. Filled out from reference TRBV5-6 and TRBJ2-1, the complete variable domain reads DAGVTQSPTHLIKTRGQQVTLRCSPKSGHDTVSWYQQALGQGPQFIFQYYEEEERQRGNFPDRFSGHQFPNYSSELNVNALLLGDSALYLCASGKFKSYENEQFFGPGTRLTVL.

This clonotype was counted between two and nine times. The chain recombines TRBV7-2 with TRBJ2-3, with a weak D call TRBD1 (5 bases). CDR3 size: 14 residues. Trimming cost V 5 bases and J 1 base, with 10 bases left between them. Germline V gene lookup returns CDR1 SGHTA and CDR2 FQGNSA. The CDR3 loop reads CASSRQPGTDTQYF. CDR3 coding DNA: TGTGCCAGCAGCCGACAGCCGGGCACAGATACGCAGTATTTT.

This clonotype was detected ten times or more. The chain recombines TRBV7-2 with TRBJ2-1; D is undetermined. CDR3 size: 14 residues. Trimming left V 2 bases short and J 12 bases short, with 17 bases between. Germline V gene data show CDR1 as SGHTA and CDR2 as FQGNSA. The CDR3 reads CASSLLGPNQGQFF. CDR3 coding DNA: TGTGCCAGCAGCTTATTGGGCCCAAATCAAGGGCAGTTCTTC.

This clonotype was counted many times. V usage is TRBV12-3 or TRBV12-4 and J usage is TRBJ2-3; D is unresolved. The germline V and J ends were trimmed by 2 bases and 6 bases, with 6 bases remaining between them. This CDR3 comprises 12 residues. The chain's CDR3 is CASSLKVDTQYF. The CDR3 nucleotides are TGTGCCAGCAGTTTAAAGGTTGATACGCAGTATTTT.

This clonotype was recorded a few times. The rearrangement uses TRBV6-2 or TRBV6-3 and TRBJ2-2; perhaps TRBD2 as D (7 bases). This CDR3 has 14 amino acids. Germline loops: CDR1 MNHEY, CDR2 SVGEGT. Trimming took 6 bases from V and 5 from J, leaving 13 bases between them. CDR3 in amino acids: CASRPGGRTGELFF. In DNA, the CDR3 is TGTGCCAGCAGACCGGGGGGCAGGACCGGGGAGCTGTTTTTT.

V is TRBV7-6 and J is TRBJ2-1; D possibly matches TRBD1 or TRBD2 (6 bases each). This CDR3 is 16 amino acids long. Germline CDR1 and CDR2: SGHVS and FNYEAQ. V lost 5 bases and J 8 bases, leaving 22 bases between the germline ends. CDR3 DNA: TGTGCCAGCAGCCCCAGAGGGGGGCTCCCCGCTGATGAGCAGTTCTTC. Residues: CASSPRGGLPADEQFF.

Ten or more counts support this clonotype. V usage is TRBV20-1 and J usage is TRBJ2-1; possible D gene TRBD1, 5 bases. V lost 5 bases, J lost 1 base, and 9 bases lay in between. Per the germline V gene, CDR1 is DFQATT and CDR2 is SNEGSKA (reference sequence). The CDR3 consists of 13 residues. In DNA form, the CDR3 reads TGCAGTGCTGCAAGGGGTTCCTACAATGAGCAGTTCTTC. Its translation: CSAARGSYNEQFF.

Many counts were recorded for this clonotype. CDR3 nucleotide sequence: TGCAGTGCTTACAGGGAGAATTCACCCCTCCACTTT. Protein sequence: CSAYRENSPLHF. The chain joins TRBV20-1 to TRBJ1-6, with D perhaps matching TRBD1 (6 bases). The CDR3 loop spans 12 amino acids. The germline V gene has CDR1 DFQATT and CDR2 SNEGSKA (reference sequence). Trimming cost V 5 bases and J 7 bases, with 9 bases left between them.

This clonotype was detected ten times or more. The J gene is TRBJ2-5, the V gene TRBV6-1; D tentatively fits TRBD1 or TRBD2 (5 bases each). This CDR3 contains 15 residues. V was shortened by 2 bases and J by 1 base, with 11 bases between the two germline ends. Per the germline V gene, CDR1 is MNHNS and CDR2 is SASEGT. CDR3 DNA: TGTGCCAGCAGTGAAATGGCCGGGGCCCAAGAGACCCAGTACTTC. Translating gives CASSEMAGAQETQYF.

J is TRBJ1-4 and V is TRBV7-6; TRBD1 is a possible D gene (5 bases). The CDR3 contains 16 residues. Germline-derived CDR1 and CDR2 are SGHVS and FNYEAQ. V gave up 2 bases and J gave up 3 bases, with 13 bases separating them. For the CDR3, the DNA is TGTGCCAGCAGCTTATGGGGGAGCGGAGCTAATGAAAAACTGTTTTTT. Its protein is CASSLWGSGANEKLFF. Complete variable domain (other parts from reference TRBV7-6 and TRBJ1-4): GAGVSQSPRYKVTKRGQDVALRCDPISGHVSLYWYRQALGQGPEFLTYFNYEAQQDKSGLPNDRFSAERPEGSISTLTIQRTEQRDSAMYRCASSLWGSGANEKLFFGSGTQLSVL.

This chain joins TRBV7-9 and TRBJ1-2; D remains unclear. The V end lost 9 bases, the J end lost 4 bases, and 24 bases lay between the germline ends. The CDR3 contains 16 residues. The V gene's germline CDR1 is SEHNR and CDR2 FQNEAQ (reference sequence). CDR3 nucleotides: TGTGCCAGTTTCTATCGTTTAGAGGATCGGGGCTATGGCTACACCTTC. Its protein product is CASFYRLEDRGYGYTF.

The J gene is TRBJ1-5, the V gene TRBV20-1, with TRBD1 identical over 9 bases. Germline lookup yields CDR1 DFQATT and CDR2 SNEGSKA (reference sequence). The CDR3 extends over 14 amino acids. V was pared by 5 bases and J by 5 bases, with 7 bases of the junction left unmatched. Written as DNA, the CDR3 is TGCAGTGCTCCGGACAGGGGATGGTATCAGCCCCAGCATTTT. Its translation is CSAPDRGWYQPQHF.

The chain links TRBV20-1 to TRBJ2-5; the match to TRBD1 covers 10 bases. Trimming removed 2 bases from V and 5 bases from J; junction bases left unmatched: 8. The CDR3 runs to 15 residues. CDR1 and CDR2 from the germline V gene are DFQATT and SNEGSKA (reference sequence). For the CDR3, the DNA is TGCAGTGCTAGATCCGGGACAGGGGAGATCGAGACCCAGTACTTC. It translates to CSARSGTGEIETQYF.

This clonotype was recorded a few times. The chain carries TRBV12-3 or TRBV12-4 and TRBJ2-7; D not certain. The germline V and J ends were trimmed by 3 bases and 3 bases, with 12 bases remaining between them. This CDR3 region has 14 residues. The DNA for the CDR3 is TGTGCCAGCAGTTTTTCAAACAGCTACTACGAGCAGTACTTC. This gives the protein CASSFSNSYYEQYF.

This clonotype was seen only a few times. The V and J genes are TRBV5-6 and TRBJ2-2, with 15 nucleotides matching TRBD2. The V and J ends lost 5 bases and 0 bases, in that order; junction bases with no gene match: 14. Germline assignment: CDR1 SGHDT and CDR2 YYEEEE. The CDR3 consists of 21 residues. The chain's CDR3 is CASRSLLLGLAGGTNTGELFF. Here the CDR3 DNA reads TGTGCCAGCAGGAGCCTTTTGTTAGGACTAGCGGGGGGGACGAACACCGGGGAGCTGTTTTTT.